This T cell receptor (beta chain) was profiled in a study of glioma-infiltrating T cells after dendritic cell vaccination. This table comes from immunoSEQ multiplex PCR, and its TCRdb copy is limited to in-frame clones, with some not included. The sample consists of just over 95,000 clones, roughly 83% of them appearing once. Germline V gives CDR1 SGHRS, CDR2 YFSETQ. CDR3 size: 14 residues. V was pared by 0 bases and J by 2 bases, with 6 bases between. Material: blood, obtained before dendritic cell vaccination. The TCR comes from a human donor with glioblastoma. This chain joins TRBV5-1 and TRBJ1-5; unclear D gene. CDR3 loop: CASSLVGGNQPQHF. DNA of the CDR3: TGCGCCAGCAGCTTGGTGGGAGGCAATCAGCCCCAGCATTTT.